This TCR beta chain was observed in a study of T cells in Graves' hyperthyroidism and ophthalmopathy. Study outcomes and limitations: A model of 13 V-J features distinguished ophthalmopathy from stable hyperthyroidism.

With a duration under 2 months, the hyperthyroidism was newly diagnosed in patients aged 18 to 65. The study left out patients who had uncontrolled infection, other autoimmune disease, pregnancy or lactation. In the case of this clonotype: Its antigen is not identified.

Amplified regions were TCR beta CDR3 sequences from RNA transcripts. First-round RT-PCR targeting the TCR CDR3 was performed with the HTBI primer set. TCRdb itself ran the multiplex PCR reads through MiXCR, one entry per CDR3 protein. Here the sample spans hundreds of thousands of distinct CDR3 sequences, about a sixth being singletons. The CDR3 runs to 16 residues. Germline CDR1 is LGHNT and CDR2 is FRNRAP. V lost 0 bases to trimming and J lost 4 bases, with 15 bases between them. Sequenced sample: blood. This chain connects TRBV12-5 to TRBJ1-1, with TRBD1 as a possible D gene (5 bases). This receptor was taken from a woman aged 18-29 years with Graves' hyperthyroidism. The chain's CDR3 is CASGLVGSGGVTEAFF. In DNA, the CDR3 is TGTGCTAGTGGTTTGGTAGGGTCGGGGGGGGTCACTGAAGCTTTCTTT.